The TCR beta chain described here comes from a study of identical twins (dated by TCRdb to 2016 to 2017). For the wider study: To test whether fetal clonotypes persist, this study deep-sequenced TCR alpha and beta repertoires from monozygotic twins, from unrelated adults of various ages, and from cord blood. To rule out contamination, replicate twin experiments were performed at different times with different library preparation protocols. Findings and caveats that apply to the study as a whole: The excess sharing between twins in beta out-of-frame sequences was weaker because fewer shared sequences reduced the signal-to-noise ratio. Zero-insertion analyses could be partly confounded by invariant T cells such as MAIT and iNKT, although diverse VJ usage argued against such confounding for most clonotypes. Because the same donors could not be followed over many years, the conclusions relied on cross-sectional statistical analysis. Fewer insertions were carried by abundant cord blood beta clonotypes, a similar but weaker trend appeared in young adult naive repertoires, and no such trend appeared in memory repertoires. Out-of-frame TCR alpha sharing in monozygotic twins was systematically underestimated by recombination models, whereas sharing between unrelated individuals was in agreement with the recombination models. Compared with coincidental sharing between unrelated individuals, out-of-frame TCR alpha sequences shared between twins showed an excess of sequences with low generation probability.

Only healthy Caucasian donors were included. Three pairs of female monozygotic twins, all aged 18 to 29 years, were included in the twin cohort. Peripheral blood mononuclear cells were used as the source from which RNA for TCR libraries was isolated. Ten or more counts support this clonotype. The specificity of this receptor is unknown. Base-call qualities are not available, and no considerably larger clone is one nucleotide away. Library prep was done by 5' RACE. The sequencer was an Illumina HiSeq 2000. Template switching added a universal primer binding site, and the final cDNA carried a unique molecular identifier that allowed TCR cDNA molecules to be counted accurately. Specific primers in the conserved constant-segment region were used to synthesize first-strand cDNA for the TCR alpha and beta chains. To control for contamination, every cDNA library carried two barcodes: a SMART-Mk sample barcode plus Illumina barcodes. Two successive PCR steps introduced TruSeq adapter sequences along with Illumina sample barcodes. The TCR alpha and beta cDNA libraries were sequenced on the Illumina HiSeq platform using custom primers. The paper's processing steps were these. Unique molecular identifiers were extracted from raw reads with MiGEC, and CDR3 positions were determined with MiXCR. Recombination models were inferred per individual with the repgenHMM and IGoR tools using an EM algorithm. The tcR package in R was used for shared clonotype analysis, with sharing normalized by the product of cloneset sizes. To study raw recombination free of thymic and clonal selection effects, out-of-frame nonproductive sequences were analyzed. TCRdb itself trimmed the public reads at Q25 with fastp, ran MiXCR and retained productive beta chains. One record per CDR3 amino acid sequence lists the most common genes and DNA. The V and J calls reflect TCRdb's pipeline rather than the authors' work. The table for this sample lists 600,000 to 700,000 distinct CDR3 sequences; 21% of them were counted only once. Of the sample, 4% to 5.5% is held by the ten largest clones.

Including cysteine and phenylalanine, the CDR3 has 14 amino acids. The retained sequence is limited to the CDR3, 42 bases, with the frame set at the first base. The V and J ends are trimmed by 6 bases and 9 bases, leaving 18 bases between them. The same specimen was also included in a second study, on T cells expressing NK-cell markers. In that second paper, the authors write: In sorted CD3+CD56+NKG2C+, CD3+CD56+NKG2C- and CD3+CD56-NKG2C+ T-cell subsets from 7 or 8 donors, TCR beta-chain repertoires were profiled. Among the eight sequenced donors, only one was HCMV-seronegative, while the other seven were HCMV-seropositive. To restrict sorting to alphabetaTCR-expressing T cells, an anti-gammadeltaTCR antibody was added in several experiments. In several donors, the dominant CD3+CD56+NKG2C+ clonotypes were among the top 10 CD8+ clonotypes and accounted for roughly 1.0-8% of CD8+ T cells. Those dominant clonotypes were again the most abundant among CD3+CD56-NKG2C+ cells in four donors, at about 28.3-60.1%. Whether the expanded NKG2C-expressing T cell clones were specific for HCMV antigens was left unclear. All eight donors whose samples were sequenced were randomly selected healthy volunteers, three of them men and five women. A commercial ELISA kit detecting HCMV-specific IgG in serum was used to determine HCMV serostatus. For over five donors, bulk peripheral blood T-cell repertoires were also sequenced from unsorted PBMC. Reads were demultiplexed and grouped by UMI with MIGEC, and clonotypes were assembled and quantified with MiTCR. Only TCR cDNA sequences supported by at least two reads were kept to exclude erroneous sequences. The tcR package was used for downstream repertoire analysis, with clonotypes matched between fractions based on CDR3 nucleotide sequence plus V segment. VDJmatch was used to annotate antigen specificity against VDJdb, with one amino acid substitution in CDR3 allowed.

This TCR was recovered from a woman between 18 and 30 years old in good health. The rearrangement joined TRBV12-3 or TRBV12-4 to TRBJ1-5; the best D guess is TRBD1, with 6 bases matching. Sequencing used PBMCs. The bases are TGTGCCAGCAGCCCTGCGACGGGGGCTGGGCCCCAGCATTTT. This encodes CASSPATGAGPQHF.